This T cell receptor (beta chain) was retrieved from a study of T-cell reconstitution after alpha-beta-depleted transplantation in children. This clonotype was seen many times. With 4 bases removed from V and 10 bases from J, the gap between germline ends came to 14 bases. Germline V gene sequence: CDR1 SGHRS, CDR2 YFSETQ. This CDR3 region has 12 residues. The TCRbeta library was prepared with unique molecular identifiers. TCRdb called the PCR reads again in MiXCR, with one record for every CDR3 protein. This table has more than 90,000 distinct CDR3 sequences, 6.5% to 8.5% appearing once. The clonotype originates from a human donor who donated a stem cell graft to a child with congenital amegakaryocytic thrombocytopenia. V gene TRBV5-1 combines with J gene TRBJ1-1; TRBD1 might be the D (5 bases). Sequenced here: PBMCs from the stem cell graft donor, sampled from the stem cell graft. The CDR3 here is CASSPGPPGAFF. CDR3 DNA sequence: TGCGCCAGCAGCCCGGGGCCTCCGGGAGCTTTCTTT.